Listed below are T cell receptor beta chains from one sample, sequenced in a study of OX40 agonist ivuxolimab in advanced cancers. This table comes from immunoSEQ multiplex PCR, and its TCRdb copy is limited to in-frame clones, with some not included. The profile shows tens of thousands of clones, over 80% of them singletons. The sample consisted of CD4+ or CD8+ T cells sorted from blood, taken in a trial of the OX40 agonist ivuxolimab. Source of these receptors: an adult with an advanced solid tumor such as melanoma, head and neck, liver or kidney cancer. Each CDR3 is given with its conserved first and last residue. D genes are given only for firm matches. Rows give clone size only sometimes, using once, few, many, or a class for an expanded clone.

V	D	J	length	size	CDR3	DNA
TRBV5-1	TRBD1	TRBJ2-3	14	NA	CASQKTGMTDTQYF	TGCGCCAGTCAGAAGACAGGGATGACAGATACGCAGTATTTT
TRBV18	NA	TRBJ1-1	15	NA	CASSPLDSMNTEAFF	TGTGCCAGCTCACCATTGGACAGCATGAACACTGAAGCTTTCTTT
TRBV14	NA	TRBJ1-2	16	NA	CASSQGWPGANYGYTF	TGTGCCAGCAGCCAAGGGTGGCCAGGAGCTAACTATGGCTACACCTTC
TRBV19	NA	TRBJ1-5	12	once	CASSIPTGKQHF	TGTGCCAGTAGTATACCGACAGGAAAGCAGCATTTT
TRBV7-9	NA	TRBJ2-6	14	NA	CASSFGSGANVLTF	TGTGCCAGCAGCTTCGGCTCTGGGGCCAACGTCCTGACTTTC
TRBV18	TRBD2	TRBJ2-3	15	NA	CASSPGLAGGDTQYF	TGTGCCAGCTCACCAGGACTAGCGGGAGGGGATACGCAGTATTTT
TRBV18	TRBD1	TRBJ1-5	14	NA	CASSQGGSNQPQHF	TGTGCCAGCTCGCAGGGGGGTAGCAATCAGCCCCAGCATTTT
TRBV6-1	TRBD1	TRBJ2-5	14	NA	CASSVRDRAETQYF	TGTGCCAGCAGTGTGCGGGACAGGGCAGAGACCCAGTACTTC
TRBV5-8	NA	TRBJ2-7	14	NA	CASIDPRRSYEQYF	TGTGCCAGCATCGACCCCCGGCGCTCCTACGAGCAGTACTTC
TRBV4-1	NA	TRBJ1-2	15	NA	CASSVTEGVRYGYTF	TGCGCCAGCAGCGTTACGGAGGGGGTTAGATATGGCTACACCTTC
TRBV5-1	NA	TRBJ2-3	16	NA	CASSLSGGLAIDTQYF	TGCGCCAGCAGCTTATCTGGTGGGCTAGCGATAGATACGCAGTATTTT
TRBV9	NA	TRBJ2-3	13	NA	CASSVATGDTQYF	TGTGCCAGCAGCGTAGCTACGGGAGATACGCAGTATTTT
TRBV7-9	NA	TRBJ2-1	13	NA	CASSTIGSDEQFF	TGTGCCAGCAGCACCATAGGGTCCGACGAGCAGTTCTTC
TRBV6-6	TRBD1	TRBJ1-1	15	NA	CASSAVTGTNTEAFF	TGTGCCAGCAGTGCTGTGACAGGGACGAACACTGAAGCTTTCTTT
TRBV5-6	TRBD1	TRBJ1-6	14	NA	CASSSGQPNSPLHF	TGTGCCAGCAGCTCGGGACAGCCTAATTCACCCCTCCACTTT
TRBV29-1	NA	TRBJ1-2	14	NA	CSVEDRGGLGGYTF	TGCAGCGTTGAAGATCGGGGGGGGCTTGGTGGCTACACCTTC
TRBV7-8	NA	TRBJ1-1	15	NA	CASSPQWGAAGEAFF	TGTGCCAGCAGCCCCCAATGGGGGGCCGCCGGTGAAGCTTTCTTT
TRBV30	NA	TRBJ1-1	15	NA	CAWSVIFGGNTEAFF	TGTGCCTGGAGTGTAATATTCGGGGGGAACACTGAAGCTTTCTTT
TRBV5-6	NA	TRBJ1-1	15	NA	CASSLNTGPLTEAFF	TGTGCCAGCAGCTTGAATACAGGGCCACTCACTGAAGCTTTCTTT
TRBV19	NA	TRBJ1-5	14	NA	CASSPRRGDQPQHF	TGTGCCAGTAGTCCCCGGCGAGGGGATCAGCCCCAGCATTTT
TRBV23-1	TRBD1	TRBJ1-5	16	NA	CASSQSWTGGDQPQHF	TGCGCCAGCAGTCAATCTTGGACAGGCGGAGATCAGCCCCAGCATTTT
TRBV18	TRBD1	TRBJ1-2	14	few	CASSPETGDKGYTF	TGTGCCAGCTCACCCGAAACAGGGGACAAGGGCTACACCTTC